The 17 T cell receptor beta chains listed next were all sequenced from one sample in a study of blood T cells in healthy people across ages. The authors ran a second PCR of about 6 to 11 cycles using a sample-barcoded 5' primer and a J-beta primer mix. TCRdb re-derived calls from the 5' RACE reads in MiXCR, one entry per CDR3 protein. In the table there are 1.8 million or so distinct CDR3 sequences, around 42% of which are singletons. The sample consisted of blood. These receptor sequences come from a human donor in good health.

This clonotype occurred a few times. The chain couples TRBV7-2 to TRBJ2-5; 8 nucleotides align to TRBD1. Germline V lookup: CDR1 SGHTA, CDR2 FQGNSA. The CDR3 has 16 amino acids. Trimming cost V 6 bases and J 0 bases; bases outside gene matches: 9. The CDR3: CASRPGGDRYQETQYF. CDR3 DNA sequence: TGTGCCAGCAGACCAGGAGGGGACAGGTACCAAGAGACCCAGTACTTC.

This clonotype was observed a few times. As DNA, the CDR3 is TGTGCCAGCAGCGTAATGACGGATCGCCCCGGGGAGCTGTTTTTT. Its translation is CASSVMTDRPGELFF. The chain couples TRBV9 to TRBJ2-2, with no clear D. The CDR3 runs 15 residues. Germline V gives CDR1 SGDLS, CDR2 YYNGEE. V was shortened by 1 base and J by 6 bases, with 13 bases between the two germline ends.

This chain connects TRBV29-1 to TRBJ1-1, with TRBD1 matching over 7 bases. Germline V lookup: CDR1 SQVTM, CDR2 ANQGSEA. This CDR3 has 14 amino acids. Trimming removed 6 bases from V and 7 bases from J; junction bases left unmatched: 14. CDR3 sequence reads: CSVGTSGTDREAFF. As DNA, the CDR3 is TGCAGCGTCGGGACTTCAGGGACAGACCGTGAAGCTTTCTTT.

V is TRBV20-1 and J is TRBJ2-4; D is unresolved. The CDR3 totals 13 residues. CDR1 and CDR2 from the germline V gene are DFQATT and SNEGSKA (reference sequence). Trimming left V 5 bases short and J 2 bases short, with 10 bases between. The CDR3 here is CSAPILSKNIQYF. The CDR3 DNA is TGCAGTGCTCCGATTTTGTCCAAAAACATTCAGTACTTC.

This chain joins TRBV9 and TRBJ2-5, with 10 bases that match TRBD1. With the DNA end fitting TRBJ2-4 better, the J assignment may be wrong. The germline V gene has CDR1 SGDLS and CDR2 YYNGEE. The CDR3 has 14 residues. This CDR3 is CASSEGQGKNIQYF. The CDR3, as DNA: TGTGCCAGCAGCGAGGGACAGGGGAAGAACATTCAGTACTTC.

This clonotype was detected a few times. The chain carries TRBV14 and TRBJ1-2; 7 bases line up with TRBD1. The CDR3 sequence is 15 residues long. The germline V gene encodes CDR1 SGHDN and CDR2 FVKESK. V was pared by 2 bases and J by 8 bases, with 11 bases of the junction left unmatched. CDR3 amino acids: CASSQYRQGVFGYTF. As DNA, the CDR3 is TGTGCCAGCAGCCAATATCGGCAGGGGGTCTTCGGCTACACCTTC.

This clonotype has more than one count but fewer than ten. This chain connects TRBV7-8 to TRBJ2-1; TRBD2 matches 12 bases. Losses at the gene ends were 5 bases for V and 6 bases for J; bases not matched to a gene: 8. Per the germline V gene, CDR1 is SGHVS and CDR2 is FQNEAQ. The CDR3 length is 16 residues. The CDR3 DNA reads TGTGCCAGCAGCCCCCGACTAGCGGGGGTAGGCAATGAGCAGTTCTTC. This translates into CASSPRLAGVGNEQFF.

This chain links TRBV15 with TRBJ1-1; 8 positions match TRBD1. With V trimmed by 4 bases and J by 1 base, 14 bases remained unmatched. Germline loops: CDR1 LNHNV, CDR2 YYDKDF (reference sequence). CDR3 size: 18 residues. CDR3 nucleotides: TGTGCCACCAGCACGTTGGTGTTTGGGACAGGCAGGAACACTGAAGCTTTCTTT. This codes for CATSTLVFGTGRNTEAFF.

This clonotype turned up a few times. The CDR3 nucleotides read TGCGCCAGCAGCTTCTTGACCGGACAGGGCGTTGAGCAGTTCTTC. Encoded protein: CASSFLTGQGVEQFF. The genes are TRBV4-3 and TRBJ2-1, with 8 nucleotides matching TRBD1. V was pared by 5 bases and J by 9 bases, with 12 bases of the junction left unmatched. This CDR3 is 15 amino acids long. Per the germline V gene, CDR1 is LGHNA and CDR2 is YSLEER.

The chain couples TRBV7-9 to TRBJ2-6, with D possibly being TRBD2 (7 bases). Trimming left V 0 bases short and J 4 bases short, with 19 bases between. CDR1 SEHNR and CDR2 FQNEAQ come from the germline V gene (reference sequence). CDR3 size: 19 residues. The CDR3 coding sequence is TGTGCCAGCAGCTTAGCGTCGGTTAGGGGGGGTTCGGGGGCCAACGTCCTGACTTTC. Translated: CASSLASVRGGSGANVLTF.

V is TRBV9 and J is TRBJ2-7; 14 bases agree with TRBD2. The CDR3 spans 17 residues. The trim removed 2 bases at V and 4 bases at J, leaving 8 bases unmatched. From germline, CDR1 is SGDLS and CDR2 YYNGEE. CDR3: CASSVGTSGGERYEQYF. Here the CDR3 DNA reads TGTGCCAGCAGCGTCGGGACTAGCGGGGGAGAACGTTACGAGCAGTACTTC. Using reference TRBV9 and TRBJ2-7 for the parts outside the CDR3, the full variable domain is DSGVTQTPKHLITATGQRVTLRCSPRSGDLSVYWYQQSLDQGLQFLIQYYNGEERAKGNILERFSAQQFPDLHSELNLSSLELGDSALYFCASSVGTSGGERYEQYFGPGTRLTVT.

The V call is TRBV29-1, the J call TRBJ1-1; D is ambiguous. The ends were cut back, 5 bases at V and 1 base at J, with 11 bases in the middle. CDR1 is SQVTM and CDR2 is ANQGSEA in the germline V gene. This CDR3 has 13 residues. The CDR3 region is CSVRKGWNTEAFF. CDR3 DNA sequence: TGCAGCGTTAGGAAGGGCTGGAACACTGAAGCTTTCTTT.

The chain has TRBV7-2 and TRBJ2-1; D not resolved. This CDR3 has 15 amino acids. With 1 base removed from V and 5 bases from J, the gap between germline ends came to 12 bases. CDR1 is SGHTA and CDR2 is FQGNSA in the germline V gene. The CDR3 protein is CASSLDVVTNNEQFF. In DNA, the CDR3 is TGTGCCAGCAGCTTAGACGTGGTGACGAACAATGAGCAGTTCTTC.

This clonotype was detected a few times. The chain employs TRBV29-1 and TRBJ2-2; 8 nucleotides agree with TRBD1. The length of the CDR3 is 16 residues. Germline V CDR1 and CDR2: SQVTM, ANQGSEA. With V trimmed by 5 bases and J by 2 bases, 10 bases remained unmatched. The CDR3 DNA sequence: TGCAGCGTTATTGGACAGGGAATGGGAAACACCGGGGAGCTGTTTTTT. Encoded protein: CSVIGQGMGNTGELFF.

The chain couples TRBV5-1 to TRBJ1-1; the D is unclear. The CDR3 contains 14 residues. The V gene's germline CDR1 is SGHRS and CDR2 YFSETQ. V was pared by 6 bases and J by 0 bases, with 12 bases between. CDR3 sequence reads: CASNALGMNTEAFF. CDR3 nucleotide sequence: TGCGCCAGCAACGCGTTGGGGATGAACACTGAAGCTTTCTTT.

This clonotype turned up a few times. This chain uses TRBV5-4 with TRBJ1-1; weak D call: TRBD1 (5 bases). V was trimmed by 5 bases and J by 1 base, leaving 9 bases between them. CDR3 length: 13 amino acids. Per the germline V gene, CDR1 is SGHNT and CDR2 is YYREEE (reference sequence). Here the CDR3 reads CASSRQPNTEAFF. The CDR3 DNA is TGTGCCAGCAGTCGACAGCCGAACACTGAAGCTTTCTTT.

The chain joins TRBV12-3 or TRBV12-4 to TRBJ2-4; D is ambiguous. V was trimmed by 3 bases and J by 2 bases, leaving 8 bases between them. This CDR3 comprises 14 residues. As DNA, the CDR3 is TGTGCCAGCAGTTTTAGGTTATCCAAAAACATTCAGTACTTC. This encodes CASSFRLSKNIQYF.